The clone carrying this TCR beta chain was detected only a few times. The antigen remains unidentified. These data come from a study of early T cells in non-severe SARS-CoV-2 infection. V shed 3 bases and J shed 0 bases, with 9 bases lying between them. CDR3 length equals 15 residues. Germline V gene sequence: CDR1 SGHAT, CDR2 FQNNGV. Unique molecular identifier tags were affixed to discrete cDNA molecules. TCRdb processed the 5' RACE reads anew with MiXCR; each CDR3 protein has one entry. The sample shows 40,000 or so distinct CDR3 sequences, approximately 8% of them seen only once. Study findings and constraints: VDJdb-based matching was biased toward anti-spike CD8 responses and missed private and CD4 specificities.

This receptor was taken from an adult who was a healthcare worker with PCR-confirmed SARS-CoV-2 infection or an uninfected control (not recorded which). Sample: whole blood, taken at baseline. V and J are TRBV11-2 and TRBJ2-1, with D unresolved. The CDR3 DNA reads TGTGCCAGCAGCTTGGTACAGTCCTCCTACAATGAGCAGTTCTTC. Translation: CASSLVQSSYNEQFF.